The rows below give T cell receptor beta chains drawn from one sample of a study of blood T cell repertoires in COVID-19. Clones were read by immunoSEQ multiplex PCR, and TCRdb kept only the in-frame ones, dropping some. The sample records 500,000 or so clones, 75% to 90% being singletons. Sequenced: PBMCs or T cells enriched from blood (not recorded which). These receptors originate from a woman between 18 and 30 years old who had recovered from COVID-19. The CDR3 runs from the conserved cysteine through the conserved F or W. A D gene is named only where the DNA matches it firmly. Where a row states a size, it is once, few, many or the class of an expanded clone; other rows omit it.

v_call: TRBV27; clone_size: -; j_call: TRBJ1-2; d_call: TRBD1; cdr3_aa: CASSRSWGQVTTQFYGYTF; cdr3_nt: TGTGCCAGCAGCCGGAGCTGGGGACAGGTGACGACCCAATTCTATGGCTACACCTTC
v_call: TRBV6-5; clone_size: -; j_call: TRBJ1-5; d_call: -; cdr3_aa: CASSYSDGDQPQHF; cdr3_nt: TGTGCCAGCAGTTACTCGGACGGGGATCAGCCCCAGCATTTT
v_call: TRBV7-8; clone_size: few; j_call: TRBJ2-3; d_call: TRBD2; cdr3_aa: CASSPVAGTSTDTQYF; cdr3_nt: TGTGCCAGCAGCCCCGTAGCGGGGACTAGCACAGATACGCAGTATTTT
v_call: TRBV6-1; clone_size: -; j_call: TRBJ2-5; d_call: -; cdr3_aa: CASTQGGGETQYF; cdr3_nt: TGTGCCAGCACCCAGGGGGGCGGAGAGACCCAGTACTTC
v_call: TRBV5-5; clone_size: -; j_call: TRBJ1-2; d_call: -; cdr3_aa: CASSPEGQQAGGYTF; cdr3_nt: TGTGCCAGCAGCCCCGAAGGACAGCAGGCTGGTGGCTACACCTTC
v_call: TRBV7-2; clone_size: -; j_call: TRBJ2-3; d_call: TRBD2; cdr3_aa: CASSISGGAGTDTQYF; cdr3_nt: TGTGCCAGCAGCATCAGCGGGGGGGCCGGCACAGATACGCAGTATTTT
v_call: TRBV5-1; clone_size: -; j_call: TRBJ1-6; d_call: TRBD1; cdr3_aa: CASRIGQGGSPLHF; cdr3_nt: TGCGCCAGCAGAATTGGACAGGGCGGTTCACCCCTCCACTTT
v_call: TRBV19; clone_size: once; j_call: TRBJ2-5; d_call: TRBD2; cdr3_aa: CASSSQKLAGVETQYF; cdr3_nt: TGTGCCAGTAGTTCACAGAAACTAGCGGGGGTGGAGACCCAGTACTTC
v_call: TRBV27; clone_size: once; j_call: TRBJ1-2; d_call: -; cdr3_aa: CASSPTGGGYTF; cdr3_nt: TGTGCCAGCAGCCCCACGGGGGGTGGCTACACCTTC
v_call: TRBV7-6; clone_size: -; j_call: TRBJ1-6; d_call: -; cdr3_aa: CASSYQGSSYNSPLHF; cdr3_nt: TGTGCCAGCAGCTATCAGGGTAGCTCCTATAATTCACCCCTCCACTTT
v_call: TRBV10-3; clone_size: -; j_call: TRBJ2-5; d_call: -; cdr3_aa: CAISADSQETQYF; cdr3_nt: TGTGCCATCAGCGCTGATAGCCAAGAGACCCAGTACTTC
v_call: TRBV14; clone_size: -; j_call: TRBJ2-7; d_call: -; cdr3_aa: CASSQGTGTISYEQYF; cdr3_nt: TGTGCCAGCAGCCAAGGAACAGGGACTATATCCTACGAGCAGTACTTC
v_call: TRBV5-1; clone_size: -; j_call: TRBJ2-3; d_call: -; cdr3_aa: CASTSWGGGGDTDTQYF; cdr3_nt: TGCGCCAGCACCTCTTGGGGCGGCGGCGGGGACACAGATACGCAGTATTTT
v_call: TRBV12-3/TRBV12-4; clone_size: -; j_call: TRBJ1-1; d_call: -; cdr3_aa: CASSLFRGTEAFF; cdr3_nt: TGTGCCAGCAGTTTGTTTCGGGGGACTGAAGCTTTCTTT
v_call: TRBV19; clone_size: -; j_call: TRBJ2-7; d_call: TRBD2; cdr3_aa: CASSLSGGASGYEQYF; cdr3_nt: TGTGCCAGTAGTCTCAGCGGGGGGGCCTCAGGCTACGAGCAGTACTTC
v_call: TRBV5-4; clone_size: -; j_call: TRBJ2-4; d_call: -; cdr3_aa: CASSLVPGDIQYF; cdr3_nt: TGTGCCAGCAGCTTGGTCCCCGGTGACATTCAGTACTTC
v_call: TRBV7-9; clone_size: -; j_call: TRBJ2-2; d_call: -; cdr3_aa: CASSLATERTGELFF; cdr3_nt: TGTGCCAGCAGCTTAGCTACGGAGCGGACCGGGGAGCTGTTTTTT
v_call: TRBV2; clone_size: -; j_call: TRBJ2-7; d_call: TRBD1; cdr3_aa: CAGQSGTGPYEQYF; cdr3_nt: TGTGCCGGACAGTCCGGGACAGGGCCCTACGAGCAGTACTTC
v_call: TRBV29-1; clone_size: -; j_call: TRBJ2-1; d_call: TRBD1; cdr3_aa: CSVEEPGKGATWEQFF; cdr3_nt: TGCAGCGTTGAAGAACCTGGAAAGGGGGCTACCTGGGAGCAGTTCTTC
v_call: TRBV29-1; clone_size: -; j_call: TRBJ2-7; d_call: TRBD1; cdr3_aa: CSAVEDRSYEQYF; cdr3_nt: TGCAGCGCGGTGGAGGACAGGAGCTACGAGCAGTACTTC
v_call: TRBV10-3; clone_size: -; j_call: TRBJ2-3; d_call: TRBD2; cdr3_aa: CAINLEASGGTDTQYF; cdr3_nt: TGTGCCATCAATCTCGAGGCTAGCGGGGGGACGGATACGCAGTATTTT
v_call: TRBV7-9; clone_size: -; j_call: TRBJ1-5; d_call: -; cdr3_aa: CASSLSNQPQHF; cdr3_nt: TGTGCCAGCAGCCTATCTAATCAGCCCCAGCATTTT
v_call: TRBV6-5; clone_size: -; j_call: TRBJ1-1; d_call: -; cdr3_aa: CASSLTRNTEAFF; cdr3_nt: TGTGCCAGCAGTTTAACGAGGAACACTGAAGCTTTCTTT
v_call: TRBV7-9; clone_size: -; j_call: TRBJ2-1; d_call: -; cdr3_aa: CASSWKLGHEQFF; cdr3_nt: TGTGCCAGCAGCTGGAAGTTGGGCCATGAGCAGTTCTTC
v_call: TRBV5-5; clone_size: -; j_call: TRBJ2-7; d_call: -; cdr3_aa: CASRSDSLNYEQYF; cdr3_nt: TGTGCCAGCAGATCGGACAGTTTGAACTACGAGCAGTACTTC
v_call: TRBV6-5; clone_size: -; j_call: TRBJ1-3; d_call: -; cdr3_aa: CASSYGQIPSGNTIYF; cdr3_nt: TGTGCCAGCAGTTATGGACAGATACCCTCTGGAAACACCATATATTTT
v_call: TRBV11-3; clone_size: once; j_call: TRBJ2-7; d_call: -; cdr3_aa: CASTPHRETYEQYF; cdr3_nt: TGTGCCAGCACCCCCCACAGGGAAACCTACGAGCAGTACTTC
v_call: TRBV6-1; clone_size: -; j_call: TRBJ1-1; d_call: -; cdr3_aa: CASSEIVGDIWTPNTEAFF; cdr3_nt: TGTGCCAGCAGTGAAATCGTGGGGGACATTTGGACCCCTAACACTGAAGCTTTCTTT
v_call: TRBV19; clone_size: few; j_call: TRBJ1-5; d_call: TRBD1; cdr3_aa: CASSIRQGAMKGANQPQHF; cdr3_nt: TGTGCCAGTAGTATCAGACAGGGGGCCATGAAAGGGGCCAATCAGCCCCAGCATTTT
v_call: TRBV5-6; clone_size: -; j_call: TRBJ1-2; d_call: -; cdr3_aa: CASSYGQRLYDYTF; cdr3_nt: TGTGCCAGCAGTTACGGACAGAGACTTTATGACTACACCTTC
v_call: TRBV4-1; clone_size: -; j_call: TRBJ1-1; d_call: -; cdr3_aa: CASSQSDRLGAEAFF; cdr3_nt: TGCGCCAGCAGCCAAAGCGACAGGTTAGGCGCTGAAGCTTTCTTT
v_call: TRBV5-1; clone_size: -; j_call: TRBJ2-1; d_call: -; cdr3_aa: CASSLGHEQFF; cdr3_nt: TGCGCCAGCAGCTTGGGGCATGAGCAGTTCTTC
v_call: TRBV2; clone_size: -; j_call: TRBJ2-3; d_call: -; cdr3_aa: CASRGAGDTQYF; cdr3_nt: TGTGCCAGCAGGGGGGCAGGGGATACGCAGTATTTT
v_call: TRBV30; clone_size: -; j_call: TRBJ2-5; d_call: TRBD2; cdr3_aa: CAWDPGTSGIETQYF; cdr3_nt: TGTGCCTGGGACCCGGGGACTAGCGGAATAGAGACCCAGTACTTC
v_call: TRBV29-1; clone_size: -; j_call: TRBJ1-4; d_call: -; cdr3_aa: CSVEGGRGTNEKLFF; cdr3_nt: TGCAGCGTTGAAGGTGGCAGGGGAACTAATGAAAAACTGTTTTTT
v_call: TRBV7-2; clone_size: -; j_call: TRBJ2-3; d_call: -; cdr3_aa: CASSLGAGDTDTQYF; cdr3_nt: TGTGCCAGCAGCTTGGGGGCAGGGGACACAGATACGCAGTATTTT
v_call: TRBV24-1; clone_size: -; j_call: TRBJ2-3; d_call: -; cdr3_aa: CATSGRGTDTQYF; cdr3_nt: TGTGCCACCAGTGGCCGAGGCACAGATACGCAGTATTTT
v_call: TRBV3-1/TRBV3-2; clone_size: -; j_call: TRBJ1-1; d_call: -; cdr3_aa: CASSQDSSAGGGLNTEAFF; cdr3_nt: TGTGCCAGCAGCCAAGATTCTAGTGCGGGGGGCGGGCTAAACACTGAAGCTTTCTTT
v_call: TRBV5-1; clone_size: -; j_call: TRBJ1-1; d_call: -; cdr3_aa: CASSLGTGPTEAFF; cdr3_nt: TGCGCCAGCAGCTTGGGAACAGGACCCACTGAAGCTTTCTTT
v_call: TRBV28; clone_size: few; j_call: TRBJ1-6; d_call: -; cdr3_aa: CASSFSQGGRYSPLHF; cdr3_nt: TGTGCCAGCAGTTTCTCGCAGGGAGGGCGGTATTCACCCCTCCACTTT
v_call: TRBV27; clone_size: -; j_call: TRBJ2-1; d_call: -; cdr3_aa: CASTSTGNEQFF; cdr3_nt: TGTGCCAGCACCTCTACAGGGAATGAGCAGTTCTTC
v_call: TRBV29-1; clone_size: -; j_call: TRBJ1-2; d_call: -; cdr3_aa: CSALRGEGGYTF; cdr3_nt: TGCAGCGCACTAAGAGGGGAGGGAGGCTACACCTTC
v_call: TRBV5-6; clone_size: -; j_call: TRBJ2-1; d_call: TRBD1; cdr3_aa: CASSQTGGASNEQFF; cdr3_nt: TGTGCCAGCAGCCAAACAGGGGGCGCTTCCAATGAGCAGTTCTTC
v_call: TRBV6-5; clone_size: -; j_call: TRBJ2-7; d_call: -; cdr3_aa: CASSYAFTGEQYF; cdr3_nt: TGTGCCAGCAGTTACGCTTTCACAGGGGAGCAGTACTTC
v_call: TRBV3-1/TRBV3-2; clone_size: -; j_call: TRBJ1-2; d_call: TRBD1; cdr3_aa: CASSQDRRQGAGYGYTF; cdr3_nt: TGTGCCAGCAGCCAAGATCGACGACAGGGGGCGGGCTATGGCTACACCTTC
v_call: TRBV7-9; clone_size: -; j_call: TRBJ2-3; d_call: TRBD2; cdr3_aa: CASAGGGSSTDTQYF; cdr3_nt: TGTGCCAGTGCCGGCGGCGGGAGTTCGACAGATACGCAGTATTTT
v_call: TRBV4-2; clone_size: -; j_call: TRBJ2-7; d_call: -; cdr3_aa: CASSHQGDEQYF; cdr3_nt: TGTGCCAGCAGCCACCAAGGGGACGAGCAGTACTTC